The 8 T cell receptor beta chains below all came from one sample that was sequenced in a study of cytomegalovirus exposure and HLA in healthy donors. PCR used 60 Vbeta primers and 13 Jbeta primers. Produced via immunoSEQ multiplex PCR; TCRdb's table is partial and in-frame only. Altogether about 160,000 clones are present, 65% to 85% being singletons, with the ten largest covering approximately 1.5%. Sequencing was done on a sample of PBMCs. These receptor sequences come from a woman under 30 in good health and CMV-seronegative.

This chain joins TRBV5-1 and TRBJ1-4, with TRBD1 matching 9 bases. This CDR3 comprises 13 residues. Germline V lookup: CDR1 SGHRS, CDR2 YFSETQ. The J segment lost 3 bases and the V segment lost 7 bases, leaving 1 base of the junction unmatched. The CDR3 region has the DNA TGCGCCAGCCGGGACAGGGCTAATGAAAAACTGTTTTTT. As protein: CASRDRANEKLFF.

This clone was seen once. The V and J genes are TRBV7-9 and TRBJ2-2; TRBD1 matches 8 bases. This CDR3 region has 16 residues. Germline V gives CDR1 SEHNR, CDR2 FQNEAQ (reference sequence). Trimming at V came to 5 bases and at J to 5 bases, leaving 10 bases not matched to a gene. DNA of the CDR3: TGTGCCAGCAGCGTAAGAGCGACAGGGGATACCGGGGAGCTGTTTTTT. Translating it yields CASSVRATGDTGELFF.

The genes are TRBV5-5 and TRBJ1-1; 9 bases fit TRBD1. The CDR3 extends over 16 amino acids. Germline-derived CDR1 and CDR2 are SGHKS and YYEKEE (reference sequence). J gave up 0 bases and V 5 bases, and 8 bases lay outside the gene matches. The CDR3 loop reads CASSFGQGSMNTEAFF. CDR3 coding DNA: TGTGCCAGCAGTTTCGGACAGGGGAGCATGAACACTGAAGCTTTCTTT.

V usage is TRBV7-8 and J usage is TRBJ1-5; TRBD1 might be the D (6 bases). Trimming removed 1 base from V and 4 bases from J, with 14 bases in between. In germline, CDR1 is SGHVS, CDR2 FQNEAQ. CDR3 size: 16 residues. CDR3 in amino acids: CASSLEHRALNQPQHF. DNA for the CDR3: TGTGCCAGCAGCTTAGAGCACAGGGCACTTAATCAGCCCCAGCATTTT.

The CDR3 loop is CASRWAFSTSGELFF. DNA of the CDR3: TGTGCCAGTAGGTGGGCGTTTAGTACGTCCGGGGAGCTGTTTTTT. The rearrangement links TRBV19 to TRBJ2-2; D gene uncertain. This CDR3 has 15 amino acids. From germline, CDR1 is LNHDA and CDR2 SQIVND (reference sequence). Trimming pared 6 bases from V and 6 bases from J, leaving 17 bases between. The full variable domain, completed using reference TRBV19 and TRBJ2-2, is DGGITQSPKYLFRKEGQNVTLSCEQNLNHDAMYWYRQDPGQGLRLIYYSQIVNDFQKGDIAEGYSVSREKKESFPLTVTSAQKNPTAFYLCASRWAFSTSGELFFGEGSRLTVL.

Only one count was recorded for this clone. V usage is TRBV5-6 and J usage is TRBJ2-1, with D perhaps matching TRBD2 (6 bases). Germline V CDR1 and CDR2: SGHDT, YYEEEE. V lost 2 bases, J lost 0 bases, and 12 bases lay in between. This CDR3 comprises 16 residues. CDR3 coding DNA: TGTGCCAGCAGCTTCGTTCGGGGGAGCTCCTACAATGAGCAGTTCTTC. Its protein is CASSFVRGSSYNEQFF.

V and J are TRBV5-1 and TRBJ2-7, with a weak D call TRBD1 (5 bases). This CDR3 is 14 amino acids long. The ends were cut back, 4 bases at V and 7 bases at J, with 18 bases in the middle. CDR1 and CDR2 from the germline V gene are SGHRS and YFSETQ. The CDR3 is CASSPQGSPKEQYF. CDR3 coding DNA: TGCGCCAGCAGCCCGCAGGGTAGTCCTAAGGAGCAGTACTTC.

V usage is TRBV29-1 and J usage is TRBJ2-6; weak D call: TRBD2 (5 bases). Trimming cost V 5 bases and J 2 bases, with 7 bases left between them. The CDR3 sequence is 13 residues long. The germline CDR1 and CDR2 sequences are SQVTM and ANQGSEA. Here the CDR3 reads CSVKGAGANVLTF. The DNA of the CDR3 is TGCAGCGTTAAGGGAGCTGGGGCCAACGTCCTGACTTTC. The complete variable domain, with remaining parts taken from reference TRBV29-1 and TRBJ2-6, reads SAVISQKPSRDICQRGTSLTIQCQVDSQVTMMFWYRQQPGQSLTLIATANQGSEATYESGFVIDKFPISRPNLTFSTLTVSNMSPEDSSIYLCSVKGAGANVLTFGAGSRLTVL.